The T cell receptor beta chain under discussion was sequenced for a study of blood T cell repertoires in COVID-19. Study at large: Acute and convalescent COVID-19 specimens originated in the United States, Italy and Spain. PBMCs, B-cell-depleted T cells, or T cells provided the cDNA or gDNA that made up the material.

Profiling relied on immunoSEQ multiplex PCR, and the TCRdb table lists in-frame clones only, not all of them. This sample has some 150,000 clones, with roughly 89% found just once. With V trimmed by 1 base and J by 4 bases, 5 bases remained unmatched. Germline loops: CDR1 SGHTA, CDR2 FQGNSA. CDR3 length equals 15 residues. The specimen sequenced was peripheral blood. The origin of this receptor is a woman aged 40-49 years with acute or convalescent COVID-19. This chain connects TRBV7-2 to TRBJ2-5, with 8 positions matching TRBD2. The CDR3 region has the DNA TGTGCCAGCAGCTTAGATGCGGGGGGCTTAGAGACCCAGTACTTC. This encodes CASSLDAGGLETQYF.